One and the same sample provided the 23 T cell receptor beta chains below, sequenced in a study of vaccination effects on CD4 cells after COVID-19. Antigens of these TCRs are unknown. Using immunoSEQ multiplex PCR, the repertoire was profiled, and TCRdb retains in-frame clones only, with some absent. The table lists tens of thousands of clones, 65% to 75% of them singletons. ViraFEST expansion of antigen-specific CD4+ T cells with viral peptide pools preceded sequencing. Once cultured for approximately 10 days, the cells underwent separation to obtain CD4+ T cells. The vaccine recipients had no prior SARS-CoV-2 infection, with negative nucleocapsid antibodies. The starting material was CD4+ T cells from PBMCs cultured with HCoV-NL63 spike peptides, obtained before COVID-19 vaccination. The receptors come from a human donor who received a COVID-19 vaccine.

This chain joins TRBV19 and TRBJ2-5; D is possibly TRBD1 or TRBD2 (5 bases each). Germline-derived CDR1 and CDR2 are LNHDA and SQIVND (reference sequence). V lost 3 bases and J 3 bases, leaving 14 bases between the germline ends. CDR3 length equals 15 residues. CDR3 residues: CASSIRGAPEETQYF. The DNA for the CDR3 is TGTGCCAGTAGTATTAGGGGAGCGCCCGAAGAGACCCAGTACTTC.

This chain uses TRBV3-1 (or the pseudogene TRBV3-2) with TRBJ2-5; D possibly uses TRBD1 or TRBD2 (6 bases each). Germline-derived CDR1 and CDR2 are LGHDT and YNNKEL (reference sequence). The V and J ends lost 4 bases and 2 bases respectively, with 14 bases between them. The CDR3 is 15 amino acids. CDR3 nucleotide sequence: TGTGCCAGCAGCCCCTTCGGGGGCCCTCAAGAGACCCAGTACTTC. It translates to CASSPFGGPQETQYF.

J is TRBJ1-2 and V is TRBV2; no reliable D call. Between the trimmed V and J ends, which lost 4 bases and 5 bases, there was a span of 8 bases. The CDR3 length is 12 residues. Per germline, CDR1 SNHLY and CDR2 FYNNEI. For the CDR3, the DNA is TGTGCCAGCAGTGCCCAAGAATATGGCTACACCTTC. This translates into CASSAQEYGYTF.

This sequence joins TRBV19 and TRBJ2-5, with D perhaps matching TRBD1 (6 bases). This CDR3 has 15 residues. The V gene's germline CDR1 is LNHDA and CDR2 SQIVND (reference sequence). V was cut by 6 bases and J by 5 bases, with 19 bases left in between. The CDR3 DNA is TGTGCCAGTAGGCCCCAGGGAAATGACAGGGAGACCCAGTACTTC. Translated, it gives CASRPQGNDRETQYF.

The genes are TRBV4-2 and TRBJ2-5; 14 bases map to TRBD2. The CDR3 has 16 residues. V lost 4 bases to trimming and J lost 2 bases; unmatched junction nucleotides: 3. Germline CDR1 and CDR2: LGHNA and YNFKEQ. CDR3 nucleotides: TGTGCCAGCAGCCTCGGACTAGCGGGGGGTCAAGAGACCCAGTACTTC. Protein: CASSLGLAGGQETQYF.

The CDR3 loop reads CASSLEGDTNSPLHF. As DNA, the CDR3 is TGTGCCAGCAGCTTGGAGGGAGATACAAATTCACCCCTCCACTTT. This chain joins TRBV7-9 and TRBJ1-6; D gene ambiguous. V was clipped by 3 bases and J by 7 bases, with 13 bases between them. The CDR3 totals 15 residues. The germline CDR1 and CDR2 sequences are SEHNR and FQNEAQ (reference sequence).

This clone turned up a few times. The chain uses TRBV7-2 and TRBJ1-5, with D tentatively TRBD1 (5 bases). CDR1 and CDR2 from the germline V gene are SGHTA and FQGNSA. Trimming stripped 7 bases from V and 1 base from J, with 14 bases between. CDR3 length: 15 amino acids. CDR3 coding DNA: TGTGCCAGCACCCCCGGGGGGGGAAGCAATCAGCCCCAGCATTTT. Protein: CASTPGGGSNQPQHF. Complete variable domain (other parts from reference TRBV7-2 and TRBJ1-5): GAGVSQSPSNKVTEKGKDVELRCDPISGHTALYWYRQSLGQGLEFLIYFQGNSAPDKSGLPSDRFSAERTGGSVSTLTIQRTQQEDSAVYLCASTPGGGSNQPQHFGDGTRLSIL.

The chain couples TRBV12-3 or TRBV12-4 to TRBJ1-2; D is unresolved. Trimming took off 1 base at V and 5 bases at J, with 5 bases between the two ends. The CDR3 length is 12 residues. The CDR3 reads CASSLGQYGYTF. CDR3 nucleotide sequence: TGTGCCAGCAGTTTAGGGCAGTATGGCTACACCTTC.

This clone came up a few times. The rearrangement links TRBV7-9 to TRBJ2-7; D uncertain. Trimming pared 2 bases from V and 3 bases from J, leaving 8 bases between. Germline CDR1 is SEHNR and CDR2 is FQNEAQ (reference sequence). This CDR3 comprises 13 residues. CDR3 residues: CASSLNTDYEQYV. Written as DNA, the CDR3 is TGTGCCAGCAGCTTAAATACGGACTACGAGCAGTACGTC.

J is TRBJ1-3 and V is TRBV18, with D uncertain. The CDR3 contains 12 residues. Trimming cost V 3 bases and J 5 bases, with 5 bases left between them. Germline values: CDR1 KGHSH, CDR2 LQKENI. For the CDR3, the DNA is TGTGCCAGCTCACCCGATCGAAACACCATATATTTT. It yields the protein CASSPDRNTIYF.

J is TRBJ2-1 and V is TRBV7-2, with TRBD1 matching 10 bases. Germline V gene data show CDR1 as SGHTA and CDR2 as FQGNSA. This CDR3 has 15 amino acids. V was pared by 4 bases and J by 4 bases, with 4 bases of the junction left unmatched. CDR3 DNA: TGTGCCAGCAGCTCTTCGGGACAGGGGTACAATGAGCAGTTCTTC. Protein sequence: CASSSSGQGYNEQFF.

The CDR3 reads CASSYGSGASTDTQYF. As DNA, the CDR3 is TGTGCCAGCAGTTACGGGTCGGGGGCCAGCACAGATACGCAGTATTTT. This chain uses TRBV6-2 or TRBV6-3 with TRBJ2-3, with D perhaps being TRBD1 or TRBD2 (6 bases each). The V end lost 2 bases, the J end lost 0 bases, and 12 bases lay between the germline ends. In germline, CDR1 is MNHEY, CDR2 SVGEGT. The CDR3 covers 16 residues.

The rearrangement links TRBV3-1 (or the pseudogene TRBV3-2) to TRBJ1-6; 9 nucleotides agree with TRBD1. Germline V gives CDR1 LGHDT, CDR2 YNNKEL (reference sequence). The CDR3 has 14 residues. Trimming took 4 bases from V and 9 from J; bases not matched to a gene: 4. The CDR3, as DNA: TGTGCCAGCAGCCGCCGGGACAGGGTTTCACCCCTCCACTTT. Translation: CASSRRDRVSPLHF.

The rearrangement uses TRBV12-3 or TRBV12-4 and TRBJ1-5; a possible D gene is TRBD1 (5 bases). V was shortened by 7 bases and J by 9 bases, with 16 bases between the two germline ends. The CDR3 is 13 residues long. The CDR3 DNA reads TGTGCCAGCACCCTGTCAACAGGAATGCCCCAGCATTTT. Amino acids: CASTLSTGMPQHF.

CDR3 in amino acids: CASSPPGARGPQYF. In nucleotides, the CDR3 is TGTGCCAGCTCACCACCGGGGGCCCGCGGGCCGCAGTATTTT. V is TRBV18 and J is TRBJ2-3, with D perhaps matching TRBD1 (6 bases). With 0 bases removed from V and 10 bases from J, the gap between germline ends came to 14 bases. Germline lookup yields CDR1 KGHSH and CDR2 LQKENI. The CDR3 consists of 14 residues.

The rearrangement uses TRBV19 and TRBJ2-5, with D uncertain. The CDR3 totals 13 residues. Germline CDR1 is LNHDA and CDR2 is SQIVND (reference sequence). V was shortened by 3 bases and J by 5 bases, with 10 bases between the two germline ends. CDR3 region: CASSIGGRETQYF. CDR3 coding DNA: TGTGCCAGTAGTATTGGTGGTCGGGAGACCCAGTACTTC.

The chain recombines TRBV28 with TRBJ1-6; no reliable D call. V was trimmed by 5 bases and J by 9 bases, leaving 5 bases between them. The length of the CDR3 is 11 residues. CDR1 MDHEN and CDR2 SYDVKM come from the germline V gene. This CDR3 reads CASSVRSPLHF. The DNA for the CDR3 is TGTGCCAGCAGTGTCCGTTCACCCCTCCACTTT.

V and J are TRBV7-3 and TRBJ2-2; a possible D gene is TRBD1 (6 bases). Per the germline V gene, CDR1 is SGHTA and CDR2 is FQGTGA. Trimming cost V 8 bases and J 3 bases, with 13 bases left between them. This CDR3 is 14 amino acids long. CDR3 residues: CASGGEVDTGELFF. In DNA form, the CDR3 reads TGTGCCAGCGGGGGCGAGGTGGACACCGGGGAGCTGTTTTTT.

The table lists this clone with a few counts. V is TRBV5-1 and J is TRBJ1-1; the match to TRBD1 covers 7 bases. Germline CDR1 reads SGHRS; CDR2 reads YFSETQ. The CDR3 runs to 14 residues. Losses at the gene ends were 0 bases for V and 1 base for J; bases not matched to a gene: 0. CDR3 region: CASSLDRGNTEAFF. CDR3 coding DNA: TGCGCCAGCAGCTTGGACAGGGGGAACACTGAAGCTTTCTTT. The whole variable domain, remainder taken from reference TRBV5-1 and TRBJ1-1, is KAGVTQTPRYLIKTRGQQVTLSCSPISGHRSVSWYQQTPGQGLQFLFEYFSETQRNKGNFPGRFSGRQFSNSRSEMNVSTLELGDSALYLCASSLDRGNTEAFFGQGTRLTVV.

This clone showed up just a few times. The chain links TRBV18 to TRBJ1-4; no clear D gene. CDR1 and CDR2 from the germline V gene are KGHSH and LQKENI. The CDR3 totals 18 residues. Trimming stripped 6 bases from V and 4 bases from J, with 24 bases between. DNA of the CDR3: TGTGCCAGCTCTCAAGAAACGGGCTTAGGCATAGATAATGAAAAACTGTTTTTT. This codes for CASSQETGLGIDNEKLFF.

V usage is TRBV3-1 (or the pseudogene TRBV3-2) and J usage is TRBJ1-2, with no clear D. Trimming cost V 0 bases and J 7 bases, with 15 bases left between them. The germline V gene encodes CDR1 LGHDT and CDR2 YNNKEL (reference sequence). CDR3 size: 15 residues. CDR3 DNA: TGTGCCAGCAGCCAAGAGGCAGGCCGGTCGGCTGGCTACACCTTC. It yields the protein CASSQEAGRSAGYTF.

This chain links TRBV6-6 with TRBJ2-7, with 8 positions matching TRBD1. The CDR3 totals 14 residues. The V gene's germline CDR1 is MNHNY and CDR2 SVGAGI (reference sequence). V lost 3 bases, J lost 4 bases, and 5 bases stayed unmatched. The DNA for the CDR3 is TGTGCCAGCAGTTATCTGGACAGGGATTACGAGCAGTACGTC. It encodes CASSYLDRDYEQYV.

The chain uses TRBV28 and TRBJ2-1; 9 nucleotides line up with TRBD2. CDR3 length: 16 amino acids. V lost 8 bases and J lost 7; bases outside the gene matches: 15. Germline V lookup: CDR1 MDHEN, CDR2 SYDVKM. The DNA of the CDR3 is TGTGCCAGCCGAACTCCGCTAGCGGGGATAAAGAATGAGCAGTTCTTC. Protein sequence: CASRTPLAGIKNEQFF.